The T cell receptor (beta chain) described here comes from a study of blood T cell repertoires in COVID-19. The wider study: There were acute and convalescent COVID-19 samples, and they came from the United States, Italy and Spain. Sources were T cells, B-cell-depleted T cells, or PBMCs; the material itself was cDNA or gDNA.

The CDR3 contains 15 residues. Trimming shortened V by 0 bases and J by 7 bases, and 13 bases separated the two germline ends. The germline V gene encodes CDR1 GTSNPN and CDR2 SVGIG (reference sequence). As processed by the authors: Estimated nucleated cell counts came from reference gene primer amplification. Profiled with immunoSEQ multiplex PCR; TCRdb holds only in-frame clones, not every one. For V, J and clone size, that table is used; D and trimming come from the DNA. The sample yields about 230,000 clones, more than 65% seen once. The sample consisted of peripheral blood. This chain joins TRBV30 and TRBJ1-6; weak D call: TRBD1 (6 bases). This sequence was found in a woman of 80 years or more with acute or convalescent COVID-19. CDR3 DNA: TGTGCCTGGAGTGTTGGGGGCGCTTACAATTCACCCCTCCACTTT. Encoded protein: CAWSVGGAYNSPLHF.